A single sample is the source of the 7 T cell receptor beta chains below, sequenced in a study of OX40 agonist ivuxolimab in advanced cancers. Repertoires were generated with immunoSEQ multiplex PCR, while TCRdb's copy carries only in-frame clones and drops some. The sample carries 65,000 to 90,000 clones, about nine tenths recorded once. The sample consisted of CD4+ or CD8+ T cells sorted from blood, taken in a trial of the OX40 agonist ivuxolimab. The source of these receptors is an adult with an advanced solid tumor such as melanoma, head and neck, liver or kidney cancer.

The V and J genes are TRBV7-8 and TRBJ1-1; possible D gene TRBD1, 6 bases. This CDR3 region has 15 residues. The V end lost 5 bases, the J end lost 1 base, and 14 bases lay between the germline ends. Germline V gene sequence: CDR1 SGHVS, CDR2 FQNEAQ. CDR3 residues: CASSRVQGGNTEAFF. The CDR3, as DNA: TGTGCCAGCAGCCGGGTACAGGGAGGGAACACTGAAGCTTTCTTT.

The CDR3 sequence is CASSLRGAGAGYNEQFF. CDR3 sequence (DNA): TGTGCCAGCAGCTTAAGAGGGGCAGGGGCGGGTTACAATGAGCAGTTCTTC. V and J are TRBV7-2 and TRBJ2-1; a possible D gene is TRBD1 (6 bases). This CDR3 contains 17 residues. From germline, CDR1 is SGHTA and CDR2 FQGNSA. The V end lost 2 bases, the J end lost 4 bases, and 18 bases lay between the germline ends.

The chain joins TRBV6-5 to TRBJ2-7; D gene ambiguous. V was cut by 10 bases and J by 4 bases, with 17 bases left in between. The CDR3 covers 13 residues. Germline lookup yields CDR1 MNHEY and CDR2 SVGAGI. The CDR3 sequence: CATKNGPVYEQYF. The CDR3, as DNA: TGTGCCACCAAAAACGGGCCAGTTTACGAGCAGTACTTC.

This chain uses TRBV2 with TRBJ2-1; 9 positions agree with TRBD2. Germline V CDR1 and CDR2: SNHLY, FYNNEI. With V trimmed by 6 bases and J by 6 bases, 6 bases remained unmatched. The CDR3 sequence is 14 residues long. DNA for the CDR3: TGTGCCAGCAGAAGGGGGACTAGCTCCAATGAGCAGTTCTTC. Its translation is CASRRGTSSNEQFF.

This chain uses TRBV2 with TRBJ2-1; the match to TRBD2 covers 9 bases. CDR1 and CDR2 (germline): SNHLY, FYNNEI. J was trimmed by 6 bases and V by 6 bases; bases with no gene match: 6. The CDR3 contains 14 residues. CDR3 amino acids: CASRPGTSTNEQFF. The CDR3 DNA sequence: TGTGCCAGCAGGCCTGGGACTAGCACCAATGAGCAGTTCTTC.

The CDR3 DNA follows: TGTGCCAGCAGCTTGAGGACTGTAGGTGGATACAATGAGCAGTTCTTC. Protein sequence: CASSLRTVGGYNEQFF. The chain carries TRBV5-6 and TRBJ2-1, with D maybe TRBD2 (5 bases). The V and J ends lost 1 base and 4 bases respectively, with 15 bases between them. Germline V gives CDR1 SGHDT, CDR2 YYEEEE. The CDR3 is made up of 16 amino acids.

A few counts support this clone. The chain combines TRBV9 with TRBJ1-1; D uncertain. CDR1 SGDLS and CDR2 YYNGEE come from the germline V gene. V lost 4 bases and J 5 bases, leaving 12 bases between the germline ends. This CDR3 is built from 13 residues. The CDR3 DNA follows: TGTGCCAGCAGCTCCCAGAGTGATACTGAAGCTTTCTTT. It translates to CASSSQSDTEAFF.